This T cell receptor beta chain appears in the sequencing data of a study of blood T cells in healthy people across ages. Each of the donors had 8 to 10 milliliters of peripheral blood drawn into EDTA-treated Vacutainer tubes. Every sample yielded at least 7 million isolated PBMCs. The V gene end was trimmed by 7 bases and the J gene end by 2 bases; junction bases not matched to a gene: 9. The germline V gene has CDR1 SQVTM and CDR2 ANQGSEA. The CDR3 runs 14 residues. Study results and limitations: Comparison with aged donors showed that long-lived donors had more naive CD4+ cells and higher diversity.

This clonotype was picked up a small number of times. As yet, its antigen is unknown. Combining a sample-barcoded 5' primer with a J-beta primer mix, a second PCR ran for about 6 to 11 cycles. Each CDR3 protein gets one entry after TCRdb re-called the 5' RACE reads with MiXCR. Of hundreds of thousands of distinct CDR3 sequences in the sample, 20% to 30% were seen once. In addition, the sample was reused for a study of T cells of mothers and their children. That source reports: Microchimeric T cell clones that persisted were not detected.

J is TRBJ1-2 and V is TRBV29-1; 8 nucleotides match TRBD1. Sequencing was done on a sample of blood. This receptor was taken from a boy younger than 18 in good health. CDR3 region: CSDSPSGGNYGYTF. The CDR3 nucleotides are TGCAGCGACTCTCCCTCAGGGGGCAACTATGGCTACACCTTC.